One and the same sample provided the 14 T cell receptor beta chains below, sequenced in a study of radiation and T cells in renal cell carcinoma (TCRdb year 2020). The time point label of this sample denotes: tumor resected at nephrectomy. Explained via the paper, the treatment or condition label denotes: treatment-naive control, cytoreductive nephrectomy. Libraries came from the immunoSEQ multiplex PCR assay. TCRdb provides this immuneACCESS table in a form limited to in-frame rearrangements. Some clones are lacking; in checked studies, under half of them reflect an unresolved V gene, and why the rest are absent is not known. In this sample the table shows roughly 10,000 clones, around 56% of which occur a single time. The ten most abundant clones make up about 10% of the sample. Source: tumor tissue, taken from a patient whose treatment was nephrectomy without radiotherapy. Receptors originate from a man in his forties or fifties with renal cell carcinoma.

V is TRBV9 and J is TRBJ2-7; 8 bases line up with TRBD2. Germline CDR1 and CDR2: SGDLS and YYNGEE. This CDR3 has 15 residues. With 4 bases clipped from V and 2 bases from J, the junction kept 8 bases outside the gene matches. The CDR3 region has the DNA TGTGCCAGCAGCCAGGGAGTAGCGGGGACCTACGAGCAGTACTTC. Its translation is CASSQGVAGTYEQYF.

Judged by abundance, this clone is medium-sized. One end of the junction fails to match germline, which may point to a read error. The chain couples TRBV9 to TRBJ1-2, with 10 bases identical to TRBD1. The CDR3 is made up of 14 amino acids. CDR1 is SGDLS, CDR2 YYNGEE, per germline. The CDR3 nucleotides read TGTGCCAGCACCGTACGCGGGACAGGGGATGGCTACACCTTC. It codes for CASTVRGTGDGYTF.

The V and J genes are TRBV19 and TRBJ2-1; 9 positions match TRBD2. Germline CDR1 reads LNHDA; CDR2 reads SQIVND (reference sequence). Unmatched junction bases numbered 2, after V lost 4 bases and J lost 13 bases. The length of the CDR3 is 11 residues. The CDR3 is CASSTGLAQFF. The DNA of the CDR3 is TGTGCCAGTAGTACGGGACTAGCACAGTTCTTC.

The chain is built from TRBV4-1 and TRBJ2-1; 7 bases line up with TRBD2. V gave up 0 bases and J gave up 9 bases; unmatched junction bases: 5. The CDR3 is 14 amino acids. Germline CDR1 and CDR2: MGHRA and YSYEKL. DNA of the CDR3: TGCGCCAGCAGCCAAGATTTAGGGGAGGGTGAGCAGTTCTTC. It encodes CASSQDLGEGEQFF.

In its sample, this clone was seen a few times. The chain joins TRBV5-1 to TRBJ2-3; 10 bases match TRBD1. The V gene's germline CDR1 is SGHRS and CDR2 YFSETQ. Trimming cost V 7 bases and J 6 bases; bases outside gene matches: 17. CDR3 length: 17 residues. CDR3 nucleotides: TGCGCCAGCCGTAGACAGGGGGCCTCGGACTACCGGGATACGCAGTATTTT. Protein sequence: CASRRQGASDYRDTQYF.

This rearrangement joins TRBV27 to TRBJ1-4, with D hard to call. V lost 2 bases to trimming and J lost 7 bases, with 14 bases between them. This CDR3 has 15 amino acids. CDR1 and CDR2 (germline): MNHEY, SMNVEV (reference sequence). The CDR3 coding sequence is TGTGCCAGCAGTTTAGTTTCGGGGAGGAGTGAAAAACTGTTTTTT. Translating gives CASSLVSGRSEKLFF.

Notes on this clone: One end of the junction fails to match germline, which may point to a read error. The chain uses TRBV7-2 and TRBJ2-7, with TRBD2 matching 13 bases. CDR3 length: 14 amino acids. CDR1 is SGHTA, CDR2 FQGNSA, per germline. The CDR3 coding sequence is TGTGCCAGCAGCTTAGGACTAGCGGGGGGCCCAGACTCTTTC. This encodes CASSLGLAGGPDSF.

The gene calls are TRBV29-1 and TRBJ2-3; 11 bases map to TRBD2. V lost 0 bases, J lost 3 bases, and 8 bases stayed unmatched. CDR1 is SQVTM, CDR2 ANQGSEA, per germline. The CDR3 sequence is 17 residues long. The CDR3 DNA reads TGCAGCGTTGAAGACGCCGGGCTAGCGGGAGGAACAGATACGCAGTATTTT. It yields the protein CSVEDAGLAGGTDTQYF.

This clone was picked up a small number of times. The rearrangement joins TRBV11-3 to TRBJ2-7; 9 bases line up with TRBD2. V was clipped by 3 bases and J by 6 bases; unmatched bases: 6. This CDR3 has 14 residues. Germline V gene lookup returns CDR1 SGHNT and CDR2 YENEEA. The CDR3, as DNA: TGTGCCAGCAGCTTTAGCGGGAGTACGGGCGAGCAGTACGTC. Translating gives CASSFSGSTGEQYV.

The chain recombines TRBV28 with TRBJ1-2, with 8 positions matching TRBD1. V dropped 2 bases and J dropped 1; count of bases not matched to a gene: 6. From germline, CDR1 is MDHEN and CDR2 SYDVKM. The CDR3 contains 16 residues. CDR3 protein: CASSLMQGARNYGYTF. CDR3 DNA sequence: TGTGCCAGCAGTTTAATGCAGGGGGCGCGTAACTATGGCTACACCTTC.

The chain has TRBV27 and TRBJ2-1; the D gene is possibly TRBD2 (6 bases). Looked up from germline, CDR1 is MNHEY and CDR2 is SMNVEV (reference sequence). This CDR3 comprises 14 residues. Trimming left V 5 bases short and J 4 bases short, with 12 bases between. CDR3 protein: CASSAFRGYNEQFF. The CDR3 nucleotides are TGTGCCAGCAGTGCCTTCCGGGGGTACAATGAGCAGTTCTTC.

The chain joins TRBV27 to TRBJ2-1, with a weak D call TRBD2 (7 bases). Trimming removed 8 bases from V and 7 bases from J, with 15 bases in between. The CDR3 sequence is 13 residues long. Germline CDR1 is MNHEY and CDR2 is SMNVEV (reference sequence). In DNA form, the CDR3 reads TGTGCCAGCGCTCCTCGGGGGGCAAATGAGCAGTTCTTC. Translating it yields CASAPRGANEQFF.

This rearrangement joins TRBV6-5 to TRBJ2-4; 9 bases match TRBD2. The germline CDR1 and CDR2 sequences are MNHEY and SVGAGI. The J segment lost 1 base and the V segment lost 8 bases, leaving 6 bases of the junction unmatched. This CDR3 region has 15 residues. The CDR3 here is CASAIAGAAKNIQYF. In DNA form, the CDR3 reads TGTGCCAGCGCGATAGCGGGAGCTGCCAAAAACATTCAGTACTTC.

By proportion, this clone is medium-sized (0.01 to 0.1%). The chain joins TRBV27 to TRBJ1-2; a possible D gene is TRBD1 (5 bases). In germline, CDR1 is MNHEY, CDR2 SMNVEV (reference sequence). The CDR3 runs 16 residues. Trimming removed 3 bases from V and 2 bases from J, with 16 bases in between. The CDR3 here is CASSFVPRVGNYGYTF. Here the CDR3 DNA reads TGTGCCAGCAGTTTTGTACCCAGGGTGGGGAACTATGGCTACACCTTC.